This T cell receptor (beta chain) was profiled in a study of cytomegalovirus exposure and HLA in healthy donors. Study findings and constraints: In a later analysis, parvovirus B19, influenza, CMV and Epstein-Barr virus appeared linked to several top co-occurrence clusters.

Comment on this clone: Its antigen is undetermined.

Healthy bone marrow donors made up the cohort. V was trimmed by 4 bases and J by 2 bases, leaving 14 bases between them. CDR3 length: 15 residues. Germline CDR1 reads LNHDA; CDR2 reads SQIVND (reference sequence). It was with 60 Vbeta and 13 Jbeta primers that the PCR ran. Data came from immunoSEQ multiplex PCR; TCRdb stores just in-frame clones and leaves some out. The sample contains under 90,000 clones, approximately 80% of which appear only once. The sample consisted of PBMCs. The sequence was collected from a man aged 35-49 years in good health and CMV-seronegative. V gene TRBV19 combines with J gene TRBJ1-2, with D tentatively TRBD1 (6 bases). DNA for the CDR3: TGTGCCAGTAGTAACGAGTGGACAGAAAACTATGGCTACACCTTC. This codes for CASSNEWTENYGYTF.